This TCR beta chain stems from a study of T cells expressing NK-cell markers. Study-level information: The study sequenced eight donors, seven HCMV-seropositive and one seronegative. Points from the study as a whole: The leading position in the CD3+CD56-NKG2C+ fraction of several donors also went to these clonotypes.

As to this clonotype: The antigen is unknown.

5'RACE template switching built TCR beta cDNA with unique molecular identifiers. TCRdb re-called the 5' RACE reads; one entry per CDR3 protein, DNA not given. The sample totals about 260,000 distinct CDR3 sequences. CDR1 is SSHAT, CDR2 FNYEAQ, per germline (reference sequence). This CDR3 has 13 amino acids. The chain has TRBV7-7 and TRBJ2-5; absent DNA, TCRdb's TRBD1 call cannot be checked. The sequencing sample was made of blood T cells: a sorted CD56 or NKG2C T cell subset, CD4+ or CD8+ T cells, or bulk PBMC T cells (not recorded which). The sequence derives from a woman aged 18 to 75 in good health. CDR3: CASSLGSGTGIFF.